The rows below give T cell receptor beta chains drawn from one sample of a study of glioma-infiltrating T cells after dendritic cell vaccination. Profiled with immunoSEQ multiplex PCR; TCRdb holds only in-frame clones, not every one. The table has some 70,000 clones, roughly 80% seen once. The sample consisted of blood, taken before dendritic cell vaccination. The receptors were sampled from a human donor with glioblastoma. Each CDR3 is given with its conserved first and last residue. D genes are given only for firm matches. A row's size may be missing; if present it is once, few, many or a size class.

TRBV5-4	TRBD2	.	TRBJ2-2	CASSPLAGGNTGELFF	TGTGCCAGCAGCCCTCTAGCGGGGGGGAACACCGGGGAGCTGTTTTTT
TRBV18	TRBD1	.	TRBJ1-4	CASSPPQGARGGNEKLFF	TGTGCCAGCTCACCACCCCAGGGGGCCCGCGGGGGTAATGAAAAACTGTTTTTT
TRBV7-9	TRBD2	once	TRBJ2-5	CASSPPLRGGQETQYF	TGTGCCAGCAGCCCCCCCCTTCGCGGGGGTCAAGAGACCCAGTACTTC
TRBV28	TRBD1	.	TRBJ1-6	CASSFAGQGWSPLHF	TGTGCCAGCAGTTTCGCCGGACAGGGGTGGTCACCCCTCCACTTT
TRBV19	TRBD2	.	TRBJ2-3	CASSPPGLAVTDTQYF	TGTGCCAGTAGTCCCCCGGGACTAGCGGTCACAGATACGCAGTATTTT
TRBV25-1	.	.	TRBJ1-2	CASSVSPGRGYTF	TGTGCCAGCAGTGTAAGTCCTGGGAGAGGCTACACCTTC
TRBV5-1	.	.	TRBJ2-5	CASSLFPEVQETQYF	TGCGCCAGCAGCTTGTTCCCGGAGGTCCAAGAGACCCAGTACTTC
TRBV28	.	.	TRBJ2-1	CASSSDSSYNEQFF	TGTGCCAGCAGTTCCGACAGTTCCTACAATGAGCAGTTCTTC
TRBV14	TRBD1	.	TRBJ1-2	CASSPRTGPYYGYTF	TGTGCCAGCAGCCCGCGGACAGGGCCCTACTATGGCTACACCTTC
TRBV6-5	TRBD2	once	TRBJ2-7	CASSYSARGESYEQYF	TGTGCCAGCAGTTACTCGGCTCGGGGGGAATCCTACGAGCAGTACTTC
TRBV10-3	.	.	TRBJ2-5	CAISDPPAKTQYF	TGTGCCATCAGTGACCCACCCGCGAAGACCCAGTACTTC
TRBV7-2	TRBD2	.	TRBJ2-1	CASSQRLAGGYDEQFF	TGTGCCAGCAGCCAACGACTAGCGGGGGGCTATGATGAGCAGTTCTTC
TRBV15	TRBD1	.	TRBJ2-4	CATSTRTGGPGIAKNIQYF	TGTGCCACCAGCACCCGGACAGGGGGCCCGGGGATAGCCAAAAACATTCAGTACTTC
TRBV7-9	.	.	TRBJ1-4	CASSPSGLQNEKLFF	TGTGCCAGCAGCCCATCGGGACTGCAGAATGAAAAACTGTTTTTT
TRBV28	TRBD1	.	TRBJ2-5	CASSLGQAGETQYF	TGTGCCAGCAGCCTGGGACAGGCTGGAGAGACCCAGTACTTC
TRBV9	TRBD1	.	TRBJ1-6	CASSTQTGQGNSPLHF	TGTGCCAGCAGCACGCAGACGGGACAGGGGAATTCACCCCTCCACTTT
TRBV4-1	.	.	TRBJ1-6	CASSQDAGSPLHF	TGTGCCAGCAGCCAAGATGCAGGTTCACCCCTCCACTTT
TRBV6-5	TRBD1	.	TRBJ1-1	CASSYTGVSTEAFF	TGTGCCAGCAGTTACACAGGGGTGAGCACTGAAGCTTTCTTT
TRBV20-1	.	.	TRBJ2-7	CSAVQGYEQYF	TGCAGTGCTGTACAGGGCTACGAGCAGTACTTC
TRBV7-9	TRBD2	.	TRBJ2-3	CASSSRGAVTDTQYF	TGTGCCAGCAGCTCGCGGGGGGCTGTCACAGATACGCAGTATTTT
TRBV27	TRBD1	.	TRBJ2-7	CASSWDRGYEQYF	TGTGCCAGCAGTTGGGACAGGGGATACGAGCAGTACTTC
TRBV5-1	.	.	TRBJ2-5	CASSLGASSISQYF	TGCGCCAGCAGCTTGGGCGCGAGTAGTATTTCCCAGTACTTC
TRBV5-1	TRBD1	.	TRBJ2-7	CASRTQGDSYEQYF	TGCGCCAGCAGAACACAGGGGGACTCCTACGAGCAGTACTTC
TRBV7-9	.	.	TRBJ1-2	CASSFTSGNYGYTF	TGTGCCAGCAGCTTCACGTCCGGGAACTATGGCTACACCTTC
TRBV6-1	.	.	TRBJ2-1	CASSLGAEYNEQFF	TGTGCCAGCAGCCTGGGAGCGGAGTACAATGAGCAGTTCTTC
TRBV30	TRBD2	once	TRBJ2-3	CAWGTSADTQYF	TGTGCCTGGGGGACTAGCGCAGATACGCAGTATTTT
TRBV27	TRBD2	.	TRBJ2-2	CASSLGSGGNTGELFF	TGTGCCAGCAGTTTGGGTAGCGGGGGAAACACCGGGGAGCTGTTTTTT
TRBV25-1	.	.	TRBJ1-5	CASSGGWDQPQHF	TGTGCCAGCAGTGGAGGGTGGGATCAGCCCCAGCATTTT
TRBV5-1	.	few	TRBJ2-7	CASSLGAGTYEQYF	TGCGCCAGCAGCTTGGGGGCAGGTACCTACGAGCAGTACTTC
TRBV5-1	TRBD1	.	TRBJ1-1	CASSRDRGGTEAFF	TGCGCCAGCAGCCGAGACAGGGGGGGGACTGAAGCTTTCTTT
TRBV6-4	TRBD2	few	TRBJ2-3	CASSRGDPTDTQYF	TGTGCCAGCAGCCGGGGGGACCCCACAGATACGCAGTATTTT
TRBV10-2	TRBD1	once	TRBJ1-5	CASSRRDRGQDQPQHF	TGCGCCAGCAGCCGCCGGGACAGGGGGCAGGACCAGCCCCAGCATTTT
TRBV7-7	.	.	TRBJ2-2	CASSTSGSGELFF	TGTGCTAGCAGCACCTCGGGGTCCGGGGAGCTGTTTTTT
TRBV2	.	.	TRBJ2-5	CASSLNRQETQYF	TGTGCCAGCAGCTTAAACAGACAAGAGACCCAGTACTTC
TRBV28	TRBD2	.	TRBJ2-5	CASRPSGGEETQYF	TGTGCCAGCAGACCTAGCGGGGGAGAAGAGACCCAGTACTTC
TRBV7-9	.	.	TRBJ2-7	CASSFSREQYF	TGTGCCAGCAGCTTCTCTCGGGAGCAGTACTTC
TRBV18	TRBD1	.	TRBJ2-3	CASSQGQGRDTQYF	TGTGCCAGCTCACAAGGACAGGGGCGAGATACGCAGTATTTT
TRBV28	.	.	TRBJ2-7	CASRGPYIEQYF	TGTGCCAGCAGGGGGCCATATATTGAGCAGTACTTC
TRBV10-3	.	once	TRBJ1-5	CAISEDGLTINQPQHF	TGTGCCATCAGTGAGGATGGACTGACAATCAATCAGCCCCAGCATTTT
TRBV11-2	TRBD2	.	TRBJ2-7	CASSTERGGLFEQYF	TGTGCCAGCAGCACTGAGCGGGGGGGCCTCTTCGAGCAGTACTTC
TRBV2	.	.	TRBJ1-2	CASSAIAGPGYGYTF	TGTGCCAGCAGTGCGATCGCGGGGCCGGGCTATGGCTACACCTTC
TRBV13	TRBD1	.	TRBJ2-3	CASSLGQTDTQYF	TGTGCCAGCAGCTTGGGACAGACAGATACGCAGTATTTT
TRBV2	.	few	TRBJ2-7	CASRGAAWEQYF	TGTGCCAGCAGGGGGGCAGCCTGGGAGCAGTACTTC
TRBV5-4	TRBD1	.	TRBJ1-2	CASSVGTVTYGYTF	TGTGCCAGCAGCGTAGGGACAGTCACTTATGGCTACACCTTC
TRBV4-1	TRBD1	.	TRBJ2-7	CASSQDSRQGSYEQYF	TGCGCCAGCAGCCAAGACTCCCGACAGGGTTCCTACGAGCAGTACTTC